The 18 T cell receptor beta chains below all came from one sample that was sequenced in a study of cytomegalovirus exposure and HLA in healthy donors. Measured with immunoSEQ multiplex PCR; TCRdb has only the in-frame clones, and not every one. The sample has about 300,000 clones, 85% to 90% seen once. Sequences were obtained from PBMCs. These receptors all come from a woman under 30 in good health and CMV-seronegative.

The rearrangement uses TRBV27 and TRBJ2-1; 8 positions match TRBD2. Germline V CDR1 and CDR2: MNHEY, SMNVEV (reference sequence). V was clipped by 7 bases and J by 9 bases; unmatched bases: 14. This CDR3 has 15 amino acids. CDR3 nucleotides: TGTGCCAGCACCCCCGGGGGGGGCCTTAGCTTTGAGCAGTTCTTC. Protein: CASTPGGGLSFEQFF.

The table lists this clone with a count of one. The chain links TRBV6-6 to TRBJ2-1, with a possible D match to TRBD2 (6 bases). The CDR3 loop spans 15 amino acids. Germline V lookup: CDR1 MNHNY, CDR2 SVGAGI (reference sequence). Trimming left V 6 bases short and J 9 bases short, with 21 bases between. For the CDR3, the DNA is TGTGCCAGCAGACAACTGCGGCCGACTAGTAGTGAGCAGTTCTTC. Amino acid sequence: CASRQLRPTSSEQFF.

The rearrangement links TRBV5-6 to TRBJ2-1; 9 nucleotides agree with TRBD2. The junction had 13 bases not matched to a gene; V was cut back by 4 bases and J by 5 bases. CDR3 length equals 17 residues. The V gene's germline CDR1 is SGHDT and CDR2 YYEEEE. Here the CDR3 DNA reads TGTGCCAGCAGCCCGGTGGGCGGGAGGGGGGGCCACAATGAGCAGTTCTTC. It is translated as CASSPVGGRGGHNEQFF.

The genes are TRBV4-1 and TRBJ2-1; 7 bases are a match to TRBD1. J lost 6 bases, V lost 4 bases, and 18 bases had no gene match. CDR1 is MGHRA, CDR2 YSYEKL, per germline. The CDR3 covers 18 residues. CDR3 in amino acids: CASSPNAQKITGVNEQFF. DNA for the CDR3: TGCGCCAGCAGCCCAAACGCGCAAAAAATAACAGGGGTCAATGAGCAGTTCTTC.

Points on this clone: This may be a read error, as it is one base from a much larger clone. The chain uses TRBV7-2 and TRBJ2-7, with D uncertain. The germline V gene encodes CDR1 SGHTA and CDR2 FQGNSA. The CDR3 contains 11 residues. V was pared by 5 bases and J by 1 base, with 3 bases between. The CDR3 spells CASSASYEQYF. The CDR3 nucleotides read TGTGCCAGCAGCGCGTCCTACGAGCAGTACTTC.

DNA of the CDR3: TGTGCCAGCAGTTTGGTCGGAGCCTACGAGCAGTACTTC. The encoded protein is CASSLVGAYEQYF. The chain links TRBV2 to TRBJ2-7; D remains unclear. Looked up from germline, CDR1 is SNHLY and CDR2 is FYNNEI. The CDR3 length is 13 residues. The V gene lost 5 bases and the J gene lost 2 bases, with 10 bases spanning the gap.

This clone was seen only a few times. The chain carries TRBV6-1 and TRBJ2-5; the D gene is possibly TRBD1 (5 bases). The CDR3 length is 15 residues. Germline CDR1 is MNHNS and CDR2 is SASEGT. Trimming shortened V by 8 bases and J by 0 bases, and 16 bases separated the two germline ends. The CDR3 region is CASGQGISYQETQYF. DNA for the CDR3: TGTGCCAGCGGGCAGGGCATCAGTTACCAAGAGACCCAGTACTTC.

This clone was counted only a few times. The chain recombines TRBV25-1 with TRBJ2-7; a weak D match, TRBD1 (6 bases). V was shortened by 5 bases and J by 2 bases, with 16 bases between the two germline ends. Germline lookup yields CDR1 MGHDK and CDR2 SYGVNS. This CDR3 spans 15 amino acids. The chain's CDR3 is CASSPPGQRPYEQYF. CDR3 DNA: TGTGCCAGCAGTCCCCCCGGACAGCGACCCTACGAGCAGTACTTC.

The rearrangement joins TRBV6-1 to TRBJ2-6, with D possibly matching TRBD1 (5 bases). V lost 1 base and J lost 3, with 7 bases in between. Germline loops: CDR1 MNHNS, CDR2 SASEGT. This CDR3 spans 15 amino acids. CDR3 sequence reads: CASSEVGLGANVLTF. The CDR3 nucleotides are TGTGCCAGCAGTGAAGTGGGGCTTGGGGCCAACGTCCTGACTTTC.

The chain uses TRBV5-4 and TRBJ2-2; 11 bases match TRBD2. The CDR3 extends over 15 amino acids. Germline V lookup: CDR1 SGHNT, CDR2 YYREEE (reference sequence). Trimming at V came to 1 base and at J to 5 bases, leaving 1 base not matched to a gene. The CDR3 coding sequence is TGTGCCAGCAGCTTGAGACTAGCGGGAACCGGGGAGCTGTTTTTT. This encodes CASSLRLAGTGELFF.

This clone was picked up one time. The rearrangement uses TRBV5-1 and TRBJ2-1, with 8 bases aligning to TRBD2. Unmatched junction bases numbered 10, after V lost 4 bases and J lost 1 base. The CDR3 loop spans 17 amino acids. Looked up from germline, CDR1 is SGHRS and CDR2 is YFSETQ. In nucleotides, the CDR3 is TGCGCCAGCAGCGAGCCCAGACTAGCGTTTTCCTACAATGAGCAGTTCTTC. Its protein product is CASSEPRLAFSYNEQFF.

The CDR3 sequence is CASTLYPGTGTYEQYF. The CDR3 DNA reads as TGTGCCAGCACCCTTTATCCTGGGACAGGGACCTACGAGCAGTACTTC. This chain connects TRBV27 to TRBJ2-7; 9 nucleotides match TRBD1. The V and J ends lost 7 bases and 2 bases, in that order; junction bases with no gene match: 12. CDR3 length: 16 residues. Per the germline V gene, CDR1 is MNHEY and CDR2 is SMNVEV (reference sequence).

The CDR3 DNA is TGTGCCAGCAGTGCTCCTAGCGGGAGTAGCACAGATACGCAGTATTTT. Protein: CASSAPSGSSTDTQYF. The chain couples TRBV28 to TRBJ2-3; 10 bases are a match to TRBD2. CDR1 and CDR2 (germline): MDHEN, SYDVKM. V trimming: 5 bases; J trimming: 0 bases; junction bases outside the gene matches: 5. The CDR3 sequence is 16 residues long. The full variable domain, with the rest looked up from reference TRBV28 and TRBJ2-3, is DVKVTQSSRYLVKRTGEKVFLECVQDMDHENMFWYRQDPGLGLRLIYFSYDVKMKEKGDIPEGYSVSREKKERFSLILESASTNQTSMYLCASSAPSGSSTDTQYFGPGTRLTVL.

The rearrangement joins TRBV7-9 to TRBJ2-5; D might be TRBD2 (5 bases). The CDR3 extends over 15 amino acids. CDR1 and CDR2 (germline): SEHNR, FQNEAQ (reference sequence). V dropped 1 base and J dropped 5 bases, with 14 bases sitting between them. The DNA of the CDR3 is TGTGCCAGCAGCTTAGGGCAGGCGGGCGCCGAGACCCAGTACTTC. This gives the protein CASSLGQAGAETQYF. The full variable domain, its missing parts supplied by reference TRBV7-9 and TRBJ2-5, is DTGVSQNPRHKITKRGQNVTFRCDPISEHNRLYWYRQTLGQGPEFLTYFQNEAQLEKSRLLSDRFSAERPKGSFSTLEIQRTEQGDSAMYLCASSLGQAGAETQYFGPGTRLLVL.

This rearrangement joins TRBV6-1 to TRBJ1-2, with TRBD1 as a possible D gene (5 bases). Looked up from germline, CDR1 is MNHNS and CDR2 is SASEGT. The V end lost 4 bases, the J end lost 7 bases, and 16 bases lay between the germline ends. This CDR3 comprises 14 residues. In DNA form, the CDR3 reads TGTGCCAGCAGTGCCGACAGCACGCTTGGTGGCTACACCTTC. The encoded protein is CASSADSTLGGYTF.

The V and J genes are TRBV9 and TRBJ2-1; 8 nucleotides match TRBD2. CDR3 length: 16 amino acids. Germline V gives CDR1 SGDLS, CDR2 YYNGEE. Trimming took 0 bases from V and 6 from J; bases not matched to a gene: 8. The DNA of the CDR3 is TGTGCCAGCAGCGTAGCTGGGGCTAGCGGGTTCAATGAGCAGTTCTTC. As protein: CASSVAGASGFNEQFF.

This clone occurred once. V and J are TRBV4-1 and TRBJ2-1; 11 bases align to TRBD2. Germline lookup yields CDR1 MGHRA and CDR2 YSYEKL. After removal of 4 bases from V and 14 bases from J, the junction contained 7 bases not matched to a gene. This CDR3 is built from 13 residues. The DNA for the CDR3 is TGCGCCAGCAGCCCAGGGACTAGCGGCCGGGAGTTCTTC. It yields the protein CASSPGTSGREFF.

V and J are TRBV7-9 and TRBJ2-7; TRBD2 agrees at 10 bases. The ends lost 1 base at V and 3 bases at J; junction bases unmatched: 15. Germline CDR1 reads SEHNR; CDR2 reads FQNEAQ (reference sequence). The CDR3 is 19 residues long. The CDR3 DNA sequence: TGTGCCAGCAGCTTAGGCGTGGGACTAGCGCGTCTCACCTTCTACGAGCAGTACTTC. It yields the protein CASSLGVGLARLTFYEQYF.